Described below is a single T cell receptor (beta chain) sequence and its context. This clonotype was detected only a few times. No cognate antigen has been identified for it. The input lacks base qualities; no much larger clone sits a single base away. Including cysteine and phenylalanine, the CDR3 has 16 amino acids. Kept here is only the CDR3 DNA, which spans 48 bases and is read in frame from base 1. The V end loses 3 bases and the J end loses 0 bases, and a stretch of 12 bases separates them. From a lookup of the germline V gene (reference sequence), CDR1 and CDR2 are MNHEY and SMNVEV. Libraries came from RT-PCR. Sequencer: NextSeq 550. TCRdb reprocessing: public reads trimmed at Q25 with fastp, clones called with MiXCR, in-frame beta chains kept. For every CDR3 protein sequence, its rows merge into one entry that carries the most common genes and DNA. For this sample the table gives 37,000 or so distinct CDR3 sequences, of which roughly 30% were detected only once. About three quarters of the sample goes to the ten largest clones.

The data stem from a study of patients and donors after allogeneic stem cell transplantation (dated by TCRdb to about 2020). The material sequenced was blood, either unsorted or a sorted T cell fraction (not recorded which). The sequence is built from TRBV27 and TRBJ1-5, with the D gene not confidently named. This sequence originates from a human donor who was either an allogeneic HSCT recipient or a stem cell or donor lymphocyte infusion donor (not recorded which). It is not recorded whose cells these are; they may come from a transplant donor. The DNA is TGTGCCAGCAGTTTGCTAGGCCTCCATAGCAATCAGCCCCAGCATTTT. It translates as CASSLLGLHSNQPQHF.